This T cell receptor (beta chain) came from a study of OX40 agonist ivuxolimab in advanced cancers. Study conclusions and caveats: On average, CD8+ T cells had more expanded clones than CD4+.

Remarks on this clone: Its antigen is still unknown.

V lost 3 bases and J lost 5; bases outside the gene matches: 13. In germline, CDR1 is KGHSH, CDR2 LQKENI. This CDR3 spans 17 amino acids. Clones were sequenced by immunoSEQ multiplex PCR, and TCRdb holds only the in-frame ones, with some missing. The sample includes tens of thousands of clones, 84% of them seen just once. Here the sequenced sample was CD4+ or CD8+ T cells sorted from blood, taken in a trial of the OX40 agonist ivuxolimab. The rearrangement uses TRBV18 and TRBJ1-2, with 9 nucleotides matching TRBD1. This TCR derives from an adult with an advanced solid tumor such as melanoma, head and neck, liver or kidney cancer. Here the CDR3 reads CASSPLGTGSEPYGYTF. CDR3 DNA: TGTGCCAGCTCACCCCTAGGGACAGGGTCTGAACCATATGGCTACACCTTC.